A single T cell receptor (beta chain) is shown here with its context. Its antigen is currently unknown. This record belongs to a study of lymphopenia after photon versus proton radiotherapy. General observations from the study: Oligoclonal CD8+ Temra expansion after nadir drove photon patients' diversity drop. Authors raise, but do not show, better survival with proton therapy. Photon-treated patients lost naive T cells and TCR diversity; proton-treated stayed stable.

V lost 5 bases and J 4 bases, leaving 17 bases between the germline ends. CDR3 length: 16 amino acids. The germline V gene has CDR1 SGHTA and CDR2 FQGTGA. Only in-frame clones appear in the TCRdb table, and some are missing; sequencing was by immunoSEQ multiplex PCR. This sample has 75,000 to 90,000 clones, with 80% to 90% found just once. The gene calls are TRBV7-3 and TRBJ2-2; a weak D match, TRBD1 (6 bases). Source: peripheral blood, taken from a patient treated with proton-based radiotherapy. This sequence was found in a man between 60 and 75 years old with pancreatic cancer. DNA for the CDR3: TGTGCCAGCAGCCAGCCGTTAGGGGGTCTCACCGGGGAGCTGTTTTTT. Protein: CASSQPLGGLTGELFF.